The 23 T cell receptor beta chains below all came from one sample that was sequenced in a study of cytomegalovirus exposure and HLA in healthy donors. The PCR ran on 60 Vbeta and 13 Jbeta primers. Clones were sequenced by immunoSEQ multiplex PCR, and TCRdb holds only the in-frame ones, with some missing. This table has around 150,000 clones, 70% to 90% appearing once. The sequencing input was PBMCs. These TCRs come from a young man in good health and CMV-seropositive.

This clone was counted only a few times. This chain links TRBV9 with TRBJ2-2, with D possibly matching TRBD2 (6 bases). With 9 bases removed from V and 2 bases from J, the gap between germline ends came to 11 bases. This CDR3 contains 13 residues. Germline V gene sequence: CDR1 SGDLS, CDR2 YYNGEE. For the CDR3, the DNA is TGTGCCACGTGTAGCGGAAACACCGGGGAGCTGTTTTTT. It is translated as CATCSGNTGELFF.

J is TRBJ2-1 and V is TRBV11-2; possibly TRBD1 for D (6 bases). This CDR3 contains 15 residues. In germline, CDR1 is SGHAT, CDR2 FQNNGV. V lost 0 bases to trimming and J lost 8 bases, with 14 bases between them. CDR3 DNA sequence: TGTGCCAGCAGCTTAGATCCAGGACAGCCCGATGAGCAGTTCTTC. It encodes CASSLDPGQPDEQFF.

The chain couples TRBV6-4 to TRBJ1-1; D is unresolved. Trimming cost V 7 bases and J 0 bases, with 12 bases left between them. The CDR3 length is 14 residues. Germline CDR1 reads MRHNA; CDR2 reads SNTAGT. The CDR3 reads CASILQFLNTEAFF. The DNA of the CDR3 is TGTGCCAGCATTTTACAGTTCTTGAACACTGAAGCTTTCTTT.

CDR3 in DNA: TGTGCCAGCAGTGCCTCACAGGGACGAAGCGAAAAACTGTTTTTT. Translation: CASSASQGRSEKLFF. The J gene is TRBJ1-4, the V gene TRBV6-5, with D perhaps TRBD1 (6 bases). The CDR3 loop spans 15 amino acids. V lost 5 bases to trimming and J lost 8 bases, with 18 bases between them. Germline values: CDR1 MNHEY, CDR2 SVGAGI.

CDR3 bases: TGTGCCAGCACGGCGGGATCCTACGAGCAGTACTTC. It translates to CASTAGSYEQYF. The V gene is TRBV2, the J gene TRBJ2-7, with D perhaps TRBD2 (6 bases). Germline V gene lookup returns CDR1 SNHLY and CDR2 FYNNEI. V lost 7 bases and J lost 1, with 8 bases in between. The CDR3 has 12 amino acids.

The chain couples TRBV9 to TRBJ1-2, with D possibly matching TRBD1 (6 bases). The CDR3 totals 17 residues. Trimming stripped 5 bases from V and 0 bases from J, with 20 bases between. Looked up from germline, CDR1 is SGDLS and CDR2 is YYNGEE. The DNA of the CDR3 is TGTGCCAGCAGTTTAACGCTTGGGACATCCCCTAACTATGGCTACACCTTC. This codes for CASSLTLGTSPNYGYTF.

The genes are TRBV7-6 and TRBJ2-1; 10 bases map to TRBD2. This CDR3 contains 16 residues. The germline V gene encodes CDR1 SGHVS and CDR2 FNYEAQ. Unmatched junction bases numbered 11, after V lost 5 bases and J lost 7 bases. The CDR3 coding sequence is TGTGCCAGCAGCAAAATCGAGGGACTAGCGTCGAATGAGCAGTTCTTC. Translated: CASSKIEGLASNEQFF. The whole variable domain, remainder taken from reference TRBV7-6 and TRBJ2-1, is GAGVSQSPRYKVTKRGQDVALRCDPISGHVSLYWYRQALGQGPEFLTYFNYEAQQDKSGLPNDRFSAERPEGSISTLTIQRTEQRDSAMYRCASSKIEGLASNEQFFGPGTRLTVL.

This chain connects TRBV7-2 to TRBJ2-2; D is possibly TRBD2 (6 bases). The germline gives CDR1 SGHTA, CDR2 FQGNSA. This CDR3 spans 13 amino acids. The V and J ends lost 5 bases and 6 bases respectively, with 10 bases between them. The CDR3 region has the DNA TGTGCCAGCAGCACCGGACTACCCGGGGAGCTGTTTTTT. Translated: CASSTGLPGELFF.

This clone occurred a few times. V and J are TRBV4-2 and TRBJ2-3; maybe TRBD2 (5 bases). V shed 0 bases and J shed 0 bases, with 10 bases lying between them. Germline V gene sequence: CDR1 LGHNA, CDR2 YNFKEQ. The CDR3 sequence is 16 residues long. CDR3 region: CASSQDPRTSTDTQYF. The CDR3 DNA reads TGTGCCAGCAGCCAAGATCCAAGGACTAGCACAGATACGCAGTATTTT.

Only a few counts were recorded for this clone. The rearrangement links TRBV4-3 to TRBJ2-1; 9 bases line up with TRBD2. CDR1 is LGHNA, CDR2 YSLEER, per germline. V lost 3 bases to trimming and J lost 2 bases; unmatched junction nucleotides: 5. The CDR3 contains 16 residues. CDR3 sequence: CASSQGLAGAYNEQFF. CDR3 coding DNA: TGCGCCAGCAGCCAGGGACTAGCTGGAGCCTACAATGAGCAGTTCTTC.

V gene TRBV10-3 combines with J gene TRBJ2-6, with 7 bases that match TRBD1. This CDR3 comprises 17 residues. After removal of 3 bases from V and 2 bases from J, the junction contained 7 bases not matched to a gene. Germline CDR1 reads ENHRY; CDR2 reads SYGVKD. The CDR3 nucleotides are TGTGCCATCAGTGACCTGGCAGGGGGTCCTGGGGCCAACGTCCTGACTTTC. Its protein product is CAISDLAGGPGANVLTF.

The chain has TRBV23-1 and TRBJ1-2; perhaps TRBD1 as D (6 bases). TRBV23-1 falls under the ORF class, with uncertain function. The CDR3 has 15 amino acids. Trimming took off 2 bases at V and 4 bases at J, with 14 bases between the two ends. The CDR3 protein is CASSQVHRVAYGYTF. The DNA for the CDR3 is TGCGCCAGCAGTCAAGTACACAGGGTGGCCTATGGCTACACCTTC.

The chain couples TRBV19 to TRBJ1-2, with 10 bases that match TRBD1. CDR3 size: 14 residues. Germline V CDR1 and CDR2: LNHDA, SQIVND (reference sequence). Trimming at V came to 5 bases and at J to 4 bases, leaving 4 bases not matched to a gene. The chain's CDR3 is CASSWDRGVYGYTF. The CDR3 DNA reads as TGTGCCAGTAGTTGGGACAGGGGCGTCTATGGCTACACCTTC.

V gene TRBV7-8 combines with J gene TRBJ1-5; D not resolved. Germline V gives CDR1 SGHVS, CDR2 FQNEAQ. The CDR3 extends over 14 amino acids. Trimming cost V 1 base and J 7 bases, with 11 bases left between them. The CDR3 reads CASSLEGGWQPQHF. For the CDR3, the DNA is TGTGCCAGCAGCTTAGAAGGAGGGTGGCAGCCCCAGCATTTT.

V usage is TRBV7-3 and J usage is TRBJ2-7, with TRBD2 matching 14 bases. The trim removed 5 bases at V and 5 bases at J, leaving 11 bases unmatched. CDR1 and CDR2 from the germline V gene are SGHTA and FQGTGA. CDR3 length: 17 amino acids. As DNA, the CDR3 is TGTGCCAGCAGCCCGGGACTAGCGGGGGCGGGGGGACACGAGCAGTACTTC. Its translation is CASSPGLAGAGGHEQYF.

This chain connects TRBV27 to TRBJ1-4, with 7 bases fitting TRBD1. The CDR3 contains 14 residues. Germline CDR1 MNHEY, CDR2 SMNVEV (reference sequence). The junction had 6 bases not matched to a gene; V was cut back by 5 bases and J by 6 bases. The CDR3 DNA reads as TGTGCCAGCAGTCCAGACAGGGCTGATGAAAAACTGTTTTTT. Amino acid sequence: CASSPDRADEKLFF.

The CDR3 region is CASSIGQGYEQYF. The DNA for the CDR3 is TGTGCCAGCAGTATAGGACAGGGCTACGAGCAGTACTTC. The V call is TRBV6-5, the J call TRBJ2-7; 8 nucleotides match TRBD1. CDR3 length: 13 residues. Germline-derived CDR1 and CDR2 are MNHEY and SVGAGI. Germline trimming cut 5 bases from V and 3 bases from J; bases unmatched to any gene: 3.

This chain connects TRBV27 to TRBJ1-1, with 10 bases matching TRBD1. The CDR3 is made up of 14 amino acids. J was trimmed by 3 bases and V by 8 bases; bases with no gene match: 6. CDR1 is MNHEY, CDR2 SMNVEV, per germline (reference sequence). The CDR3 here is CASGETGGYTEAFF. In nucleotides, the CDR3 is TGTGCCAGCGGAGAGACAGGGGGCTACACTGAAGCTTTCTTT.

The sample holds a few counts of this clone. V usage is TRBV4-2 and J usage is TRBJ2-7, with TRBD2 identical over 8 bases. V trimming: 0 bases; J trimming: 7 bases; junction bases outside the gene matches: 5. The CDR3 has 14 residues. Germline V gene data show CDR1 as LGHNA and CDR2 as YNFKEQ. The CDR3 coding sequence is TGTGCCAGCAGCCAAGACCGCGGGGGGTGGGAGCAGTACTTC. Translation gives CASSQDRGGWEQYF.

The gene calls are TRBV2 and TRBJ2-1, with D perhaps matching TRBD2 (6 bases). The CDR3 length is 15 residues. Germline V CDR1 and CDR2: SNHLY, FYNNEI. V lost 6 bases and J 5 bases, leaving 17 bases between the germline ends. DNA for the CDR3: TGTGCCAGCAGCCCTCCTTTGGGGGGAGACAATGAGCAGTTCTTC. This codes for CASSPPLGGDNEQFF.

This chain connects TRBV11-2 to TRBJ2-2; 8 bases match TRBD2. Germline V gene data show CDR1 as SGHAT and CDR2 as FQNNGV. Trimming removed 1 base from V and 5 bases from J; junction bases left unmatched: 9. The CDR3 is 17 residues long. The CDR3 region is CASSLGRGGGRTGELFF. In DNA, the CDR3 is TGTGCCAGCAGCTTAGGCCGCGGCGGGGGGCGGACCGGGGAGCTGTTTTTT.

The chain joins TRBV19 to TRBJ1-2; no reliable D call. From germline, CDR1 is LNHDA and CDR2 SQIVND (reference sequence). Trimming shortened V by 3 bases and J by 0 bases, and 5 bases separated the two germline ends. This CDR3 has 13 residues. Here the CDR3 reads CASSMQSNYGYTF. The CDR3 DNA is TGTGCCAGTAGTATGCAGTCTAACTATGGCTACACCTTC.

This clone has only one observation. Additional DNA sequences in this sample encode the identical CDR3. V and J are TRBV18 and TRBJ1-1, with TRBD1 matching 9 bases. The junction had 7 bases not matched to a gene; V was cut back by 3 bases and J by 5 bases. Germline V gene sequence: CDR1 KGHSH, CDR2 LQKENI. CDR3 length: 15 residues. The CDR3, as DNA: TGTGCCAGCTCACCTCGGACAGGGGAGGGTACTGAAGCTTTCTTT. Its translation is CASSPRTGEGTEAFF. Supplemented by reference TRBV18 and TRBJ1-1, the full variable domain reads NAGVMQNPRHLVRRRGQEARLRCSPMKGHSHVYWYRQLPEEGLKFMVYLQKENIIDESGMPKERFSAEFPKEGPSILRIQQVVRGDSAAYFCASSPRTGEGTEAFFGQGTRLTVV.